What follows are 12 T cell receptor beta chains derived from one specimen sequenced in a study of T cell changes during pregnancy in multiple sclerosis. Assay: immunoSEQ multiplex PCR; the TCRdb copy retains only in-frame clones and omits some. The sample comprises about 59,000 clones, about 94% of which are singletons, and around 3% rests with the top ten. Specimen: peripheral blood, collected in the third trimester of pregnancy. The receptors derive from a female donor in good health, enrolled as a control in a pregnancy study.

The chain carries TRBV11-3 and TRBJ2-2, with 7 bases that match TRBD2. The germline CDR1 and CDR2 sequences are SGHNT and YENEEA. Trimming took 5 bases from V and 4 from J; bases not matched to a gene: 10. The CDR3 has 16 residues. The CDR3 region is CASSTSRGGGTGELFF. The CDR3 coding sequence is TGTGCCAGCAGCACATCCCGGGGCGGGGGCACCGGGGAGCTGTTTTTT.

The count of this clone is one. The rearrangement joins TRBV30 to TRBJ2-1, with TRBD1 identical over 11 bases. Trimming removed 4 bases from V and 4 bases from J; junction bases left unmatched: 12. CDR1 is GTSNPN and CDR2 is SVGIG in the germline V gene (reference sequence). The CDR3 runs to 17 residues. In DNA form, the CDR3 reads TGTGCCTGGATTCTGGGTCCTGGGACAGGGGGGTACAATGAGCAGTTCTTC. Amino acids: CAWILGPGTGGYNEQFF.

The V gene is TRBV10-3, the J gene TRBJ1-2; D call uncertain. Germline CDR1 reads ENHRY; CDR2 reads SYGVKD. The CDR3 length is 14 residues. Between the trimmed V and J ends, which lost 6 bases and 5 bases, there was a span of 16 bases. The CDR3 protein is CAIRPALAEYGYTF. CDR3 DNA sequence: TGTGCCATCAGACCAGCATTGGCGGAATATGGCTACACCTTC.

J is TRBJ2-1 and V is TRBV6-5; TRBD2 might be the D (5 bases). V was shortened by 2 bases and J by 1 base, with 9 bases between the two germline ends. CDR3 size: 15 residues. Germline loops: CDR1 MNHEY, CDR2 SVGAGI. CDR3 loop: CASSYASLSYNEQFF. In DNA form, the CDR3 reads TGTGCCAGCAGTTACGCTAGCTTATCCTACAATGAGCAGTTCTTC.

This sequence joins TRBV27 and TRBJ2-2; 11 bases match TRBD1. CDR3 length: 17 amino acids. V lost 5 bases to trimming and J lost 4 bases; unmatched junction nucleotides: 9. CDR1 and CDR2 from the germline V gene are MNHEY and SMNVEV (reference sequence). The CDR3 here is CASSPWTGGVSTGELFF. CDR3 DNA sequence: TGTGCCAGCAGTCCCTGGACAGGGGGCGTGAGCACCGGGGAGCTGTTTTTT.

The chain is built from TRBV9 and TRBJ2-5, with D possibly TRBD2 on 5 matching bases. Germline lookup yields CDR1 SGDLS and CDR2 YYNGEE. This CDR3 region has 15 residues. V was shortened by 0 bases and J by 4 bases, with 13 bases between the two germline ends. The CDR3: CASSVAIEGRETQYF. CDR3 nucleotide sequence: TGTGCCAGCAGCGTAGCGATTGAAGGGAGAGAGACCCAGTACTTC.

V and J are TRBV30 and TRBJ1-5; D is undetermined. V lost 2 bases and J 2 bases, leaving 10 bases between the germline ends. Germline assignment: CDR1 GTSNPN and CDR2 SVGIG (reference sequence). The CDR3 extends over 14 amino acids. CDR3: CAWSRLAGNQPQHF. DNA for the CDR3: TGTGCCTGGAGTAGACTGGCAGGCAATCAGCCCCAGCATTTT.

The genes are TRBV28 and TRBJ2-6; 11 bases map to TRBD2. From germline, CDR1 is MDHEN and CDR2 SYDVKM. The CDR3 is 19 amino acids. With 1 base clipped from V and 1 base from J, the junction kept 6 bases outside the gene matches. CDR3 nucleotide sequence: TGTGCCAGCAGTTTATCCACTAGCGGGAGTATTTCTGGGGCCAACGTCCTGACTTTC. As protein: CASSLSTSGSISGANVLTF.

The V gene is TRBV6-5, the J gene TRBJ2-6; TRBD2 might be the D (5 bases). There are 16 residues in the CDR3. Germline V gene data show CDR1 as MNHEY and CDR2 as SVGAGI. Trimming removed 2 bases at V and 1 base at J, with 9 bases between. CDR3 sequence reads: CASSYMGRSGANVLTF. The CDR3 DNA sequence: TGTGCCAGCAGTTACATGGGGAGATCTGGGGCCAACGTCCTGACTTTC.

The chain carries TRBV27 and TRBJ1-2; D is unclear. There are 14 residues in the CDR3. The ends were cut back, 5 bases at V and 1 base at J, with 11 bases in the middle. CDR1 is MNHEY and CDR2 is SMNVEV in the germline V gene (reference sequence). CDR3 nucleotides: TGTGCCAGCAGTCCCCGCCCCGGTAACTATGGCTACACCTTC. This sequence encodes CASSPRPGNYGYTF.

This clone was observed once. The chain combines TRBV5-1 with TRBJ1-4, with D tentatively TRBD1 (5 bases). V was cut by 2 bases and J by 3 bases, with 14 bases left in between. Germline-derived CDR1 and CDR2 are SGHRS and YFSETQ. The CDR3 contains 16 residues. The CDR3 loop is CASSFGGRGSNEKLFF. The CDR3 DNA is TGCGCCAGCAGCTTCGGGGGTCGGGGGTCTAATGAAAAACTGTTTTTT.

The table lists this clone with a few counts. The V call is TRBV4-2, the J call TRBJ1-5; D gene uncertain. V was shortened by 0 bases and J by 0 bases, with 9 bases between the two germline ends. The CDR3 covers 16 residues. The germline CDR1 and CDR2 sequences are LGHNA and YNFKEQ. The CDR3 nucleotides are TGTGCCAGCAGCCAAGACTCCACTTTTAGCAATCAGCCCCAGCATTTT. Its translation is CASSQDSTFSNQPQHF.